This is a list of T cell receptor beta chains from one sample in a study of blood T cell repertoires in COVID-19. Sequencing was performed with immunoSEQ multiplex PCR; in TCRdb, only in-frame clones are kept and a portion is missing. The sample contains over 70,000 clones, 86% of which appear only once. The specimen sequenced was peripheral blood. Receptor source: a human donor in a cohort sampled during active COVID-19. Both conserved end residues are part of each CDR3. D genes are given only for firm matches.

J: TRBJ2-7
V: TRBV5-1
D: NA
CDR3: CASSLAGNEQYF

J: TRBJ2-2
V: TRBV28
D: NA
CDR3: CASSFVRLSTGELFF

J: TRBJ1-4
V: TRBV7-9
D: NA
CDR3: CASRHQGNEKLFF

J: TRBJ1-4
V: TRBV18
D: NA
CDR3: CASSDSINEKLFF

J: TRBJ1-6
V: TRBV30
D: TRBD1
CDR3: CAWRRDRGPYNSPLHF

J: TRBJ1-1
V: TRBV19
D: NA
CDR3: CASRKQNMNTEAFF

J: TRBJ2-3
V: TRBV11-2
D: TRBD1
CDR3: CASSRNRGRLLSSTDTQYF

J: TRBJ2-1
V: TRBV7-2
D: TRBD2
CDR3: CASSFTSGRAFEQFF

J: TRBJ1-3
V: TRBV29-1
D: TRBD1
CDR3: CSVGARTGGHSGNTIYF

J: TRBJ2-7
V: TRBV7-8
D: TRBD1
CDR3: CASSPLRDRVYEQYF

J: TRBJ1-4
V: TRBV9
D: TRBD1
CDR3: CASSARGTGDEKLFF

J: TRBJ2-7
V: TRBV14
D: TRBD2
CDR3: CASSPLAGAIYEQYF

J: TRBJ2-5
V: TRBV7-9
D: TRBD2
CDR3: CASSPGVAGGQETQYF

J: TRBJ1-1
V: TRBV7-8
D: NA
CDR3: CASSLGGGGTEAFF

J: TRBJ2-1
V: TRBV27
D: TRBD2
CDR3: CASSFGAGVMDEQFF

J: TRBJ2-3
V: TRBV7-3
D: TRBD2
CDR3: CASSDIAGEGIDTQYF

J: TRBJ1-1
V: TRBV3-1/TRBV3-2
D: NA
CDR3: CASSHSGGRLGTEAFF

J: TRBJ1-2
V: TRBV5-4
D: TRBD1
CDR3: CARFRTGGIRYGYTF

J: TRBJ1-4
V: TRBV28
D: NA
CDR3: CASSLRSQSKLFF

J: TRBJ1-2
V: TRBV12-3/TRBV12-4
D: TRBD1
CDR3: CASSLGTGLGYTF

J: TRBJ1-1
V: TRBV3-1/TRBV3-2
D: NA
CDR3: CASSQAQNTEAFF

J: TRBJ2-7
V: TRBV7-8
D: NA
CDR3: CASSFGYKRGGYEQYF

J: TRBJ2-5
V: TRBV12-5
D: NA
CDR3: CASGLTPLAFQGETQYF

J: TRBJ2-7
V: TRBV18
D: TRBD1
CDR3: CASSYRGERYEQYF

J: TRBJ2-5
V: TRBV12-3/TRBV12-4
D: NA
CDR3: CASRSTVGTQYF

J: TRBJ2-1
V: TRBV19
D: NA
CDR3: CASSIDRGYNEQFF

J: TRBJ2-1
V: TRBV7-3
D: TRBD2
CDR3: CASSLSSGGIEQFF

J: TRBJ1-1
V: TRBV6-5
D: NA
CDR3: CASSYSEVNTEAFF

J: TRBJ1-2
V: TRBV28
D: NA
CDR3: CASDSLDRANYGYTF

J: TRBJ1-1
V: TRBV19
D: TRBD1
CDR3: CASLTHRGRRSTEAFF

J: TRBJ2-3
V: TRBV5-1
D: NA
CDR3: CASSFGSGYTDTQYF

J: TRBJ1-2
V: TRBV7-3
D: NA
CDR3: CASSSGWALAGGYTF

J: TRBJ2-1
V: TRBV18
D: NA
CDR3: CASSLAAGKNEQFF

J: TRBJ2-5
V: TRBV5-6
D: NA
CDR3: CASSRQGQETQYF

J: TRBJ2-3
V: TRBV3-1/TRBV3-2
D: TRBD1
CDR3: CASSQGGQGASDTQYF

J: TRBJ2-1
V: TRBV27
D: NA
CDR3: CASSLSTGSYNEQFF

J: TRBJ2-3
V: TRBV4-3
D: NA
CDR3: CASSQDTTRKTDTQYF

J: TRBJ2-1
V: TRBV13
D: NA
CDR3: CASSTSTARFTNEQFF

J: TRBJ2-7
V: TRBV6-5
D: TRBD1
CDR3: CASSPGQARSYEQYF

J: TRBJ1-5
V: TRBV11-3
D: TRBD1
CDR3: CASSPLEGQGKPGQPQHF

J: TRBJ1-3
V: TRBV6-5
D: NA
CDR3: CASREGFGNTIYF

J: TRBJ2-7
V: TRBV9
D: NA
CDR3: CASSVADRGIHEQYF

J: TRBJ2-7
V: TRBV11-3
D: TRBD1
CDR3: CASSPGQGVRYEQYF

J: TRBJ1-1
V: TRBV12-3/TRBV12-4
D: NA
CDR3: CASSVPGSTEAFF

J: TRBJ1-5
V: TRBV12-5
D: NA
CDR3: CASGLEQGFNQPQHF

J: TRBJ1-2
V: TRBV28
D: TRBD1
CDR3: CASSRDRGRNGYTF